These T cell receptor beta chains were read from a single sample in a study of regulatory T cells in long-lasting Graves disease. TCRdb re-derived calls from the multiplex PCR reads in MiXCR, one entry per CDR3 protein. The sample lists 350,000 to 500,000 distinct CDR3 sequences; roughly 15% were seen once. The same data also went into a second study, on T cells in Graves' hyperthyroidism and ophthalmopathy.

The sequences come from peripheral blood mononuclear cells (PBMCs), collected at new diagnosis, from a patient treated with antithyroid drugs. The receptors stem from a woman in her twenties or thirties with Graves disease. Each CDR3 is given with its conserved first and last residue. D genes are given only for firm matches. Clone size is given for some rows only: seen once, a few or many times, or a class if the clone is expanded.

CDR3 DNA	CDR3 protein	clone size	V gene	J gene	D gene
TGCGCCAGCAGCACTGGCGGGCCGACTTTCGGCACCGGGGAGCTGTTTTTT	CASSTGGPTFGTGELFF	many	TRBV5-1	TRBJ2-2	.
TGTGCCAGCGGAACAGGGAGTTTTAACTATGGCTACACCTTC	CASGTGSFNYGYTF	many	TRBV7-9	TRBJ1-2	.
TGCAGCGTCGGGACTAGCGGGAATCCGCAGTATTTT	CSVGTSGNPQYF	.	TRBV29-1	TRBJ2-3	TRBD2
TGTGCCAGCAGTTTTTCCCATCGAGGCGCAGATACGCAGTATTTT	CASSFSHRGADTQYF	.	TRBV12-3/TRBV12-4	TRBJ2-3	.
TGTGCCACCAGCAGAGATAGGGCCAGTAGACCCTACGAGCAGTACTTC	CATSRDRASRPYEQYF	many	TRBV15	TRBJ2-7	.
TGTGCCAGCAGCTTTTCCCGGGGTAGCGGGAGGATATTC	CASSFSRGSGRIF	.	TRBV7-9	TRBJ2-7	TRBD2
TGTGCCAGCAGTGAGGGACAGGGCCCGCACACTGAAGCTTTCTTT	CASSEGQGPHTEAFF	many	TRBV6-1	TRBJ1-1	TRBD1
TGTGCTAGTGGCTTAGGGGTTCCTACTGAAGCTTTCTTT	CASGLGVPTEAFF	many	TRBV12-5	TRBJ1-1	.
TGCAGTGCTAGAGATCAAACGGGCTACCTCAACCACTTC	CSARDQTGYLNHF	many	TRBV20-1	TRBJ2-7	.
TGTGCCAGCAGTGACGGCAACACCGGGGAGCTGTTTTTT	CASSDGNTGELFF	many	TRBV2	TRBJ2-2	.
TGCAGTGCTAGAGATCAAGCGGCCACAGATACGCAGTATTTT	CSARDQAATDTQYF	many	TRBV20-1	TRBJ2-3	.
TGTGCCAGCAGTCCATCGGGCCGGCTCGCTCAGCCCCAGCATTTT	CASSPSGRLAQPQHF	.	TRBV7-8	TRBJ1-5	.
TGTGCCAGCAGTACCGGACAGGGACCGATCTATGGCTACACCTTC	CASSTGQGPIYGYTF	many	TRBV6-1	TRBJ1-2	TRBD1
TGTGCCACCAGTGACGGGACAGGGGGCTCAGCTTCATACGAGCAGTACTTC	CATSDGTGGSASYEQYF	many	TRBV24-1	TRBJ2-7	TRBD1
TGTGCCACCAGTGATTTAACCCTGACAGTGGGAATCGACGAGCAGTACTTC	CATSDLTLTVGIDEQYF	many	TRBV24-1	TRBJ2-7	.
TGTGCCAGCAGCCCAGATTTCGGGGGGGTAGTCATGAACACTGAAGCTTTCTTT	CASSPDFGGVVMNTEAFF	few	TRBV27	TRBJ1-1	.
TGCGCCAGCAGCCAAGTGAGGGATTCATACAATGAGCAGTTCTTC	CASSQVRDSYNEQFF	many	TRBV4-1	TRBJ2-1	.
TGTGCCAGCTCACCCCCCGGGACGGGGACGGGCGAGCAGTACTTC	CASSPPGTGTGEQYF	.	TRBV18	TRBJ2-7	.
TGTGCCAGCAGTTTAACGGCAGCCTCGCCGGTCCCCAATGAGCAGTTCTTC	CASSLTAASPVPNEQFF	.	TRBV28	TRBJ2-1	.
TGTGCCAGCGGAAGGGACACTGAAGCTTTCTTT	CASGRDTEAFF	many	TRBV6-1	TRBJ1-1	.
TGTGCCTGGAGGGGCCAGGGGCTTAGCAATCAGCCCCAGCATTTT	CAWRGQGLSNQPQHF	many	TRBV30	TRBJ1-5	.
TGTGCCAGCAAACTAAACCCCACCTTACTAGCGGGAGGGCCGGGGACAGATACGCAGTATTTT	CASKLNPTLLAGGPGTDTQYF	.	TRBV12-3/TRBV12-4	TRBJ2-3	TRBD2
TGCAGTGCTCGAGGTGCACTAGCGCACTACAATGAGCAGTTCTTC	CSARGALAHYNEQFF	many	TRBV20-1	TRBJ2-1	TRBD2
TGTGCCAGCAGTTACGGGGCCGGGAGGGCTAGGATAGATCACACAGATACGCAGTATTTT	CASSYGAGRARIDHTDTQYF	few	TRBV6-5	TRBJ2-3	TRBD2
TGCAGTGCTAGACAAGATAATAAGGGAGATACGCAGTATTTT	CSARQDNKGDTQYF	few	TRBV20-1	TRBJ2-3	.
TGTGCCAGCAGCTTTAGAGAGCGGGAATTCAATGAGCAGTTCTTC	CASSFREREFNEQFF	many	TRBV5-8	TRBJ2-1	TRBD2
TGTGCCAGTAGTATGAGACTAGTAAAGAACACCGGGGAGCTGTTTTTT	CASSMRLVKNTGELFF	few	TRBV19	TRBJ2-2	.
TGTGCCTGGATTAGGGCCATTTCAGCTTTCTTT	CAWIRAISAFF	many	TRBV30	TRBJ1-1	.
TGTGCCATCAGTGAGCGCCGGGTAACGGGGTACAATGAGCAGTTCTTC	CAISERRVTGYNEQFF	.	TRBV10-3	TRBJ2-1	.
TGTGCCAGCAGCTTAGACCCCATAGCGGCGAGCACAGATACGCAGTATTTT	CASSLDPIAASTDTQYF	many	TRBV7-2	TRBJ2-3	.
TGTGCCAGCAGTGGCGAAGGCTCTGGAAACACCATATATTTT	CASSGEGSGNTIYF	many	TRBV2	TRBJ1-3	.
TGCAGTGCTAGCAAGGGCACAGATACGCAGTATTTT	CSASKGTDTQYF	many	TRBV20-1	TRBJ2-3	.
TGTGCCAGCAGCTTGGTGGGGTTGGGGTCTTACAATGGGCAGTTCTTC	CASSLVGLGSYNGQFF	.	TRBV7-2	TRBJ2-1	.
TGTGCCAGCAGCCCTGGGAGGGGGCATGGCTACACCTTC	CASSPGRGHGYTF	many	TRBV3-1	TRBJ1-2	TRBD1
TGCGCCAGCAGTGAAGCGGGAGCGGACACCGGGGAGCTGTTTTTT	CASSEAGADTGELFF	.	TRBV10-1	TRBJ2-2	TRBD2
TGCAGTGCTAGAGGCAGAGGCAATCAGCCCCAGCATTTT	CSARGRGNQPQHF	.	TRBV20-1	TRBJ1-5	.
TGTGCCAGCAGTTCGTTCGGGCGCGTGCGGGGCGCAGAGAATTCACCCCTCCACTTT	CASSSFGRVRGAENSPLHF	many	TRBV6-5	TRBJ1-6	.
TGTGCCAGCAGTTACTTTTCCAATGAGCAGTTCTTC	CASSYFSNEQFF	many	TRBV6-2/TRBV6-3	TRBJ2-1	.
TGTGCCAGTAGCCCCGGGACTAGCTTCTACGAGCAGTACTTC	CASSPGTSFYEQYF	many	TRBV19	TRBJ2-7	TRBD2
TGTGCCAGCAGTGAATTCTCAGGAAACATTCAGTACTTC	CASSEFSGNIQYF	few	TRBV12-3/TRBV12-4	TRBJ2-4	.
TGTGCCAGCAGCTTAGGGGTAGCGGGGTCGTACAATGAGCAGTTCTTC	CASSLGVAGSYNEQFF	many	TRBV11-2	TRBJ2-1	TRBD2
TGCGCCAGCAGTGAAGGGGACAGGGGGCGAAATACTGAAGCTTTCTTT	CASSEGDRGRNTEAFF	many	TRBV10-2	TRBJ1-1	TRBD1
TGTGCCAGCAGCGACGGGACAGAACTCAATGAAAAACTGTTTTTT	CASSDGTELNEKLFF	few	TRBV9	TRBJ1-4	TRBD1
TGTGCCAGTTCCCTCCGGCGTTCGAACACCGGGGAGCTGTTTTTT	CASSLRRSNTGELFF	.	TRBV27	TRBJ2-2	.
TGTGCCAGCAAAGATCACAATGAGCAGTTCTTC	CASKDHNEQFF	many	TRBV28	TRBJ2-1	.
TGTGCCAGCAGCTCGAGGGGGTCGCGCTATAATTCACCCCTCCACTTT	CASSSRGSRYNSPLHF	few	TRBV11-2	TRBJ1-6	.
TGCAGCGCCGTAGGCAAGGGTACCTACGAGCAGTACTTC	CSAVGKGTYEQYF	.	TRBV29-1	TRBJ2-7	.
TGTGCCAGCAGTTCGCAGGGGAACACTGAAGCTTTCTTT	CASSSQGNTEAFF	many	TRBV7-2	TRBJ1-1	.
TGTGCCACCAGCAGAGAGCGGGGGCCCTTCAATGAGCAGTTCTTC	CATSRERGPFNEQFF	many	TRBV15	TRBJ2-1	.
TGCGCCAGCAGCCAGCGGACTAGCGGGAATTCAGATGAGCAGTTCTTC	CASSQRTSGNSDEQFF	few	TRBV7-2	TRBJ2-1	TRBD2
TGTGCCAGCAGCTTAGACACTTTAGGCGGTGGAGAGACCCAGTACTTC	CASSLDTLGGGETQYF	many	TRBV5-5	TRBJ2-5	.
TGTGCCATCAAGGCGGATATGGGCAGCAACACTGAAGCTTTCTTT	CAIKADMGSNTEAFF	many	TRBV10-3	TRBJ1-1	.
TGTGCCAGCAGTTACACGGGAGGGGGGGAAGCTTTCTTT	CASSYTGGGEAFF	few	TRBV6-2/TRBV6-3	TRBJ1-1	.
TGTGCCAGCAGTTTTCAACTGGGCACTGAAGCTTTCTTT	CASSFQLGTEAFF	many	TRBV6-5	TRBJ1-1	.
TGTGCCAGCAGCGGCCCTAGCGGGCGCCACCACTGGCTCTCCTACAATGAGCAGTTCTTC	CASSGPSGRHHWLSYNEQFF	many	TRBV11-2	TRBJ2-1	TRBD2
TGTGCCAGCACTTTAGGGACAGGGCAGAACTATGGCTACACCTTC	CASTLGTGQNYGYTF	few	TRBV28	TRBJ1-2	TRBD1
TGTGCCAGCAGCCAAGATCTAAGCGGGAGCCGCACTACAGATACGCAGTATTTT	CASSQDLSGSRTTDTQYF	many	TRBV3-1	TRBJ2-3	TRBD2
TGTGCCAGCAGTCACGGCTGGACTAGCCCAGAGGGGGACACCGGGGAGCTGTTTTTT	CASSHGWTSPEGDTGELFF	few	TRBV28	TRBJ2-2	TRBD2
TGCGCCAGCAGTCCCCAACAGGGAAACTCTGGAAACACCATATATTTT	CASSPQQGNSGNTIYF	few	TRBV10-1	TRBJ1-3	.
TGTGCCAGCAGTCCTAGCGGGGGCTCCTACGAGCAGTACTTC	CASSPSGGSYEQYF	many	TRBV28	TRBJ2-7	TRBD2